This T cell receptor (beta chain) was observed in a study of blood T cell repertoires in COVID-19. As for the study in general: The study drew acute and convalescent COVID-19 samples from the United States, Italy and Spain. In each case, the material was cDNA or gDNA derived from T cells, B-cell-depleted T cells, or PBMCs.

This clone was seen just once. In the source study's methods: Reference gene primer amplification yielded estimated nucleated cell counts. The repertoire was sequenced with immunoSEQ multiplex PCR; TCRdb's copy has only in-frame clones and lacks some. The V and J calls and clone size come from that table; D and trimming were worked out from the DNA. The sample records about 250,000 clones, roughly 82% being singletons. Sequencing used peripheral blood. The receptor was derived from a woman in her 70s with acute or convalescent COVID-19.

CDR3 DNA: TGCAGCGCCCAGACAGGGATGAACACTGAAGCTTTCTTT. This codes for CSAQTGMNTEAFF. The genes are TRBV29-1 and TRBJ1-1; 7 bases line up with TRBD1. Trimming removed 7 bases from V and 0 bases from J; junction bases left unmatched: 5. The CDR3 sequence is 13 residues long. CDR1 and CDR2 from the germline V gene are SQVTM and ANQGSEA. Complete variable domain (other parts from reference TRBV29-1 and TRBJ1-1): SAVISQKPSRDICQRGTSLTIQCQVDSQVTMMFWYRQQPGQSLTLIATANQGSEATYESGFVIDKFPISRPNLTFSTLTVSNMSPEDSSIYLCSAQTGMNTEAFFGQGTRLTVV.